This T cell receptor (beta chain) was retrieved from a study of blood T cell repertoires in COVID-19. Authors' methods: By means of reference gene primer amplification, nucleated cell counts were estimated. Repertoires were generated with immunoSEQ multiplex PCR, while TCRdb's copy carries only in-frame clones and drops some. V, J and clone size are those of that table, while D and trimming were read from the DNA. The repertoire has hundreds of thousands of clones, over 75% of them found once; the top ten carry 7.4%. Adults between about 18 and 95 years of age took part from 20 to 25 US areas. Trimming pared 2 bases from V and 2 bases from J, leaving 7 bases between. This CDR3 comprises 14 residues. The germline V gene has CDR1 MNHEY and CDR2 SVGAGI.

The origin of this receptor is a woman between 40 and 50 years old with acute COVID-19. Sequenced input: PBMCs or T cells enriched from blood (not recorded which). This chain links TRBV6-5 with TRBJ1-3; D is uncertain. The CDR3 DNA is TGTGCCAGCAGTTACGCCGGAGCTGGAAACACCATATATTTT. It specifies CASSYAGAGNTIYF.